The clone carrying this TCR beta chain occurred once. This sample is part of a study of blood T cell repertoires in COVID-19. At the level of the study: T cells, B-cell-depleted T cells, or PBMCs provided the cDNA or gDNA that served as material.

Germline CDR1 and CDR2: SNHLY and FYNNEI. The CDR3 spans 13 residues. V was clipped by 4 bases and J by 4 bases, with 10 bases between them. Per the original methods: Reference gene primers were amplified, and this amplification served to estimate nucleated cell counts. The table came from immunoSEQ multiplex PCR; TCRdb's copy has only in-frame clones and leaves some out. V, J and clone size were drawn from that table, and D and trimming were deduced from the DNA. The repertoire holds around 330,000 clones, with approximately 89% as singletons. The sequence was obtained from a woman in her 30s with COVID-19, enrolled during active disease. V is TRBV2 and J is TRBJ1-2; weak D call: TRBD1 (6 bases). The specimen sequenced was peripheral blood. CDR3 region: CASSVQGSYGYTF. The CDR3 DNA follows: TGTGCCAGCAGTGTACAGGGAAGCTATGGCTACACCTTC.